The 20 T cell receptor beta chains listed next were all sequenced from one sample in a study of technical replicates of blood from several donors (TCRdb year 2017). Library preparation used the immunoSEQ multiplex PCR assay. TCRdb carries this immuneACCESS record with in-frame sequences only. Its versions omit some clonotypes, under half of them owing to an unresolved V gene in the studies checked, with the rest unexplained. The sample includes about 75,000 clones, with approximately 97% observed a single time. Roughly 0.3% of the sample belongs to the ten largest clones. What was sequenced was T cells isolated from PBMCs. The receptor source for this set is a human donor in good health.

The chain joins TRBV7-2 to TRBJ2-7; unclear D gene. CDR3 length: 13 amino acids. Germline loops: CDR1 SGHTA, CDR2 FQGNSA. With 4 bases removed from V and 3 bases from J, the gap between germline ends came to 10 bases. CDR3 residues: CASSSTADYEQYF. In DNA form, the CDR3 reads TGTGCCAGCAGCTCCACCGCGGACTACGAGCAGTACTTC.

The chain combines TRBV6-6 with TRBJ1-1, with 7 bases identical to TRBD1. The length of the CDR3 is 14 residues. Germline V gene data show CDR1 as MNHNY and CDR2 as SVGAGI (reference sequence). With 6 bases clipped from V and 4 bases from J, the junction kept 8 bases outside the gene matches. The CDR3 DNA reads TGTGCCAGCAGCCCCGACAGGGAGGTCACTGAAGCTTTCTTT. As protein: CASSPDREVTEAFF.

The chain carries TRBV27 and TRBJ2-3, with 8 bases fitting TRBD1. With V trimmed by 3 bases and J by 6 bases, 5 bases remained unmatched. From germline, CDR1 is MNHEY and CDR2 SMNVEV (reference sequence). The CDR3 has 14 amino acids. This CDR3 reads CASSFQGAMDTQYF. The CDR3 region has the DNA TGTGCCAGCAGTTTCCAGGGGGCGATGGATACGCAGTATTTT.

The rearrangement links TRBV15 to TRBJ2-7; TRBD1 agrees at 8 bases. This CDR3 contains 14 residues. Germline lookup yields CDR1 LNHNV and CDR2 YYDKDF (reference sequence). Trimming removed 3 bases from V and 0 bases from J; junction bases left unmatched: 1. The CDR3 here is CATSRGQASYEQYF. The CDR3 DNA reads TGTGCCACCAGCAGGGGACAGGCCTCCTACGAGCAGTACTTC.

This chain links TRBV19 with TRBJ1-2, with a weak D call TRBD1 (6 bases). This CDR3 is 15 amino acids long. The V end lost 9 bases, the J end lost 2 bases, and 19 bases lay between the germline ends. Germline loops: CDR1 LNHDA, CDR2 SQIVND (reference sequence). CDR3 DNA sequence: TGTGCCAGCCTTTGGACAGCTCAAACAAACTATGGCTACACCTTC. The encoded protein is CASLWTAQTNYGYTF.

The J gene is TRBJ1-4, the V gene TRBV28, with a tentative D call TRBD1 (5 bases). V shed 3 bases and J shed 8 bases, with 13 bases lying between them. The CDR3 has 14 residues. Germline-derived CDR1 and CDR2 are MDHEN and SYDVKM. The CDR3 bases are TGTGCCAGCAGTTTTGTCCAGGGTGGGGAAAAACTGTTTTTT. It is translated as CASSFVQGGEKLFF.

This chain uses TRBV7-8 with TRBJ2-1, with 7 positions matching TRBD2. V shed 0 bases, J shed 3 bases, and the junction held 8 bases outside the gene matches. The germline V gene encodes CDR1 SGHVS and CDR2 FQNEAQ. CDR3 length equals 17 residues. In DNA, the CDR3 is TGTGCCAGCAGCTTAGCGGTGGGAGGGCCTTTCTACAATGAGCAGTTCTTC. This encodes CASSLAVGGPFYNEQFF.

As DNA, the CDR3 is TGTGCCAGCAGTTTAGGCGGGGTTCAGCCCCAGCATTTT. Residues: CASSLGGVQPQHF. This rearrangement joins TRBV28 to TRBJ1-5, with D unresolved. The CDR3 has 13 amino acids. The V gene's germline CDR1 is MDHEN and CDR2 SYDVKM. The V end lost 2 bases, the J end lost 6 bases, and 8 bases lay between the germline ends.

The V gene is TRBV5-1, the J gene TRBJ2-1, with D possibly being TRBD1 (6 bases). The CDR3 length is 17 residues. V was clipped by 3 bases and J by 7 bases, with 23 bases between them. Germline-derived CDR1 and CDR2 are SGHRS and YFSETQ. CDR3 in amino acids: CASSYGLGQGWDNEQFF. In DNA, the CDR3 is TGCGCCAGCAGCTATGGCCTAGGTCAGGGGTGGGATAATGAGCAGTTCTTC.

The chain uses TRBV28 and TRBJ1-2; 7 nucleotides align to TRBD1. V lost 2 bases to trimming and J lost 0 bases; unmatched junction nucleotides: 12. Germline CDR1 is MDHEN and CDR2 is SYDVKM. CDR3 length: 18 amino acids. The CDR3 nucleotides are TGTGCCAGCAGTTTACCGGATCGGGACAGCGTAGCTAACTATGGCTACACCTTC. Translation gives CASSLPDRDSVANYGYTF.

This sequence joins TRBV29-1 and TRBJ1-1, with D tentatively TRBD1 (6 bases). Looked up from germline, CDR1 is SQVTM and CDR2 is ANQGSEA. With 3 bases removed from V and 0 bases from J, the gap between germline ends came to 8 bases. This CDR3 comprises 13 residues. The CDR3 loop is CSVEDSLNTEAFF. The CDR3 DNA follows: TGCAGCGTTGAGGACAGCTTGAACACTGAAGCTTTCTTT.

This chain joins TRBV9 and TRBJ2-7; D ambiguous. The CDR3 is made up of 12 amino acids. Germline values: CDR1 SGDLS, CDR2 YYNGEE. V lost 0 bases and J lost 6, with 7 bases in between. The CDR3: CASSVGQSEQYF. CDR3 sequence (DNA): TGTGCCAGCAGCGTAGGACAAAGCGAGCAGTACTTC.

The chain joins TRBV7-6 to TRBJ2-7; TRBD2 matches at 7 bases. Trimming removed 5 bases from V and 5 bases from J; junction bases left unmatched: 9. CDR1 and CDR2 from the germline V gene are SGHVS and FNYEAQ. CDR3 length: 14 residues. CDR3 loop: CASSPARLAHEQYF. Here the CDR3 DNA reads TGTGCCAGCAGCCCAGCCCGACTAGCCCACGAGCAGTACTTC. Filled out from reference TRBV7-6 and TRBJ2-7, the complete variable domain reads GAGVSQSPRYKVTKRGQDVALRCDPISGHVSLYWYRQALGQGPEFLTYFNYEAQQDKSGLPNDRFSAERPEGSISTLTIQRTEQRDSAMYRCASSPARLAHEQYFGPGTRLTVT.

The genes are TRBV9 and TRBJ1-3; no clear D. The germline CDR1 and CDR2 sequences are SGDLS and YYNGEE. The CDR3 is made up of 15 amino acids. The V end lost 0 bases, the J end lost 1 base, and 8 bases lay between the germline ends. In DNA form, the CDR3 reads TGTGCCAGCAGCGTAGGGTCAGATTCTGGAAACACCATATATTTT. The encoded protein is CASSVGSDSGNTIYF.

This chain joins TRBV5-1 and TRBJ2-7, with 11 nucleotides matching TRBD2. This CDR3 spans 14 amino acids. The junction had 2 bases not matched to a gene; V was cut back by 1 base and J by 5 bases. Germline V CDR1 and CDR2: SGHRS, YFSETQ. The CDR3, as DNA: TGCGCCAGCAGCTTGACACTAGCGGGAGACGAGCAGTACTTC. This codes for CASSLTLAGDEQYF. The full variable domain, in which reference TRBV5-1 and TRBJ2-7 provide the parts outside the CDR3, is KAGVTQTPRYLIKTRGQQVTLSCSPISGHRSVSWYQQTPGQGLQFLFEYFSETQRNKGNFPGRFSGRQFSNSRSEMNVSTLELGDSALYLCASSLTLAGDEQYFGPGTRLTVT.

This chain joins TRBV29-1 and TRBJ2-7; TRBD2 is a possible D gene (6 bases). Germline lookup yields CDR1 SQVTM and CDR2 ANQGSEA. Trimming removed 3 bases at V and 4 bases at J, with 10 bases between. This CDR3 region has 12 residues. The CDR3 DNA is TGCAGCGTTGAGGCGGGAAGATACGAGCAGTACTTC. Translating gives CSVEAGRYEQYF.

This clone was seen only once. The CDR3 sequence: CASSFSQEKSEQYF. CDR3 nucleotide sequence: TGCGCCAGCAGCTTCAGCCAGGAAAAAAGCGAGCAGTACTTC. The V gene is TRBV5-1, the J gene TRBJ2-7; no definite D call. Per the germline V gene, CDR1 is SGHRS and CDR2 is YFSETQ. The CDR3 extends over 14 amino acids. V dropped 2 bases and J dropped 6 bases, with 15 bases sitting between them.

The gene calls are TRBV28 and TRBJ1-2; D may be TRBD1 (5 bases). Trimming pared 2 bases from V and 2 bases from J, leaving 9 bases between. The CDR3 sequence is 14 residues long. In germline, CDR1 is MDHEN, CDR2 SYDVKM. The CDR3 nucleotides are TGTGCCAGCAGTTTAGCAGGGAACAACTATGGCTACACCTTC. Protein product: CASSLAGNNYGYTF.

The rearrangement joins TRBV19 to TRBJ1-2, with 7 bases that match TRBD1. The CDR3 runs to 13 residues. Germline V CDR1 and CDR2: LNHDA, SQIVND (reference sequence). V was clipped by 3 bases and J by 3 bases; unmatched bases: 1. CDR3 sequence: CASSIDRDYGYTF. Here the CDR3 DNA reads TGTGCCAGTAGTATCGACAGGGACTATGGCTACACCTTC. Looking up the rest from reference TRBV19 and TRBJ1-2 gives the full variable domain: DGGITQSPKYLFRKEGQNVTLSCEQNLNHDAMYWYRQDPGQGLRLIYYSQIVNDFQKGDIAEGYSVSREKKESFPLTVTSAQKNPTAFYLCASSIDRDYGYTFGSGTRLTVV.

This chain joins TRBV11-3 and TRBJ1-1, with D perhaps matching TRBD1 (5 bases). This CDR3 is built from 14 residues. V lost 2 bases to trimming and J lost 4 bases, with 11 bases between them. The germline V gene has CDR1 SGHNT and CDR2 YENEEA. CDR3 sequence (DNA): TGTGCCAGCAGCTTAAGGGGCGTAGGCACTGAAGCTTTCTTT. Protein sequence: CASSLRGVGTEAFF.